Sequencing of this T cell receptor (beta chain) was carried out in a study of T cell repertoires in cytomegalovirus infection. Study-level results: HLA-C-restricted TCR beta clonotypes specific for CMV led the ex vivo response. Carriers of CMV plus the relevant HLA were identified by cumulative public TCR beta family frequency.

TCRdb used MiXCR to reprocess the reads, holding one entry per CDR3 protein. The sample lists 110,000 to 150,000 distinct CDR3 sequences; over 25% were seen once. About this clonotype: Its antigen is as yet unknown.

The CDR3 loop spans 16 amino acids. J was trimmed by 4 bases and V by 0 bases; bases with no gene match: 7. Germline CDR1 is SGDLS and CDR2 is YYNGEE. The chain links TRBV9 to TRBJ2-1; 7 positions match TRBD2. The source was CD8+ T cells from cultured PBMCs, collected from culture after CMV antigen stimulation. The sequence came from a human donor in good health (CMV status not recorded). Some clones in this sample may be carry-over from other donors' samples. The CDR3 DNA reads as TGTGCCAGCAGCGTAGATTGGGGGGGGTCGTACAATGAGCAGTTCTTC. This encodes CASSVDWGGSYNEQFF. Complete variable domain (other parts from reference TRBV9 and TRBJ2-1): DSGVTQTPKHLITATGQRVTLRCSPRSGDLSVYWYQQSLDQGLQFLIQYYNGEERAKGNILERFSAQQFPDLHSELNLSSLELGDSALYFCASSVDWGGSYNEQFFGPGTRLTVL.